Below, 13 T cell receptor beta chains from the same sample are listed, as sequenced in a study of T cell changes during pregnancy in multiple sclerosis. Data came from immunoSEQ multiplex PCR; TCRdb stores just in-frame clones and leaves some out. The profile covers more than 80,000 clones, with 90% to 95% appearing a single time and roughly 1.1% taken by the ten largest. Source: peripheral blood, taken in the second trimester of pregnancy. The receptors shown here come from a female donor with multiple sclerosis, enrolled in a pregnancy study.

V and J are TRBV2 and TRBJ2-7; unclear D gene. The ends were cut back, 3 bases at V and 10 bases at J, with 10 bases in the middle. Germline loops: CDR1 SNHLY, CDR2 FYNNEI. This CDR3 has 11 residues. The chain's CDR3 is CASSESVAQYF. In DNA, the CDR3 is TGTGCCAGCAGTGAGTCAGTAGCACAGTACTTC.

The rearrangement joins TRBV28 to TRBJ2-1; 8 bases align to TRBD2. The V and J ends lost 2 bases and 7 bases, in that order; junction bases with no gene match: 10. The CDR3 extends over 16 amino acids. Looked up from germline, CDR1 is MDHEN and CDR2 is SYDVKM. CDR3 loop: CASSLIGQREKNEQFF. The CDR3 bases are TGTGCCAGCAGTTTAATCGGGCAGCGGGAGAAAAATGAGCAGTTCTTC.

The genes are TRBV5-5 and TRBJ2-2; 7 bases map to TRBD1. The V segment lost 4 bases and the J segment 4 bases; nucleotides outside the gene matches: 4. The germline V gene has CDR1 SGHKS and CDR2 YYEKEE (reference sequence). The CDR3 runs 14 residues. The chain's CDR3 is CASSPTGVTGELFF. CDR3 coding DNA: TGTGCCAGCAGCCCCACAGGGGTCACCGGGGAGCTGTTTTTT.

The count of this clone is one. J is TRBJ2-3 and V is TRBV10-1, with unresolved D. Germline values: CDR1 WNHNN, CDR2 SYGVQD (reference sequence). This CDR3 contains 14 residues. Between the trimmed V and J ends, which lost 3 bases and 0 bases, there was a span of 7 bases. The DNA for the CDR3 is TGCGCCAGCAGTGAACTTTTTAGCACAGATACGCAGTATTTT. Protein product: CASSELFSTDTQYF.

The rearrangement uses TRBV2 and TRBJ2-7; 9 bases match TRBD2. The J segment lost 1 base and the V segment lost 3 bases, leaving 13 bases of the junction unmatched. Germline lookup yields CDR1 SNHLY and CDR2 FYNNEI. The CDR3 totals 18 residues. CDR3 in amino acids: CASSERLGLAGASYEQYF. Written as DNA, the CDR3 is TGTGCCAGCAGTGAGAGGTTGGGGTTAGCGGGAGCATCCTACGAGCAGTACTTC.

The chain carries TRBV7-9 and TRBJ1-4, with 7 nucleotides matching TRBD1. CDR3 length: 15 residues. After removal of 4 bases from V and 2 bases from J, the junction contained 4 bases not matched to a gene. The germline V gene encodes CDR1 SEHNR and CDR2 FQNEAQ (reference sequence). CDR3 amino acids: CASSSGQDTNEKLFF. CDR3 sequence (DNA): TGTGCCAGCAGCTCAGGACAGGATACTAATGAAAAACTGTTTTTT.

The genes are TRBV5-1 and TRBJ2-2, with D possibly TRBD2 on 6 matching bases. CDR3 length equals 15 residues. Trimming left V 4 bases short and J 4 bases short, with 14 bases between. From germline, CDR1 is SGHRS and CDR2 YFSETQ. CDR3 DNA: TGCGCCAGCAGCACCACGTCCGGGGGCACCGGGGAGCTGTTTTTT. It translates to CASSTTSGGTGELFF. The full variable domain, rest sourced from reference TRBV5-1 and TRBJ2-2, is KAGVTQTPRYLIKTRGQQVTLSCSPISGHRSVSWYQQTPGQGLQFLFEYFSETQRNKGNFPGRFSGRQFSNSRSEMNVSTLELGDSALYLCASSTTSGGTGELFFGEGSRLTVL.

This rearrangement joins TRBV2 to TRBJ2-2; TRBD1 agrees at 8 bases. Germline CDR1 and CDR2: SNHLY and FYNNEI. The CDR3 sequence is 15 residues long. V lost 3 bases, J lost 7 bases, and 7 bases stayed unmatched. CDR3 sequence (DNA): TGTGCCAGCAGTGACTCGTCAGGGGGCAACGGGGAGCTGTTTTTT. Translating it yields CASSDSSGGNGELFF.

This chain joins TRBV5-4 and TRBJ2-6; 8 positions agree with TRBD2. Trimming removed 4 bases from V and 10 bases from J; junction bases left unmatched: 7. The CDR3 is made up of 14 amino acids. Germline V lookup: CDR1 SGHNT, CDR2 YYREEE (reference sequence). CDR3: CASSPGGVWNVLTF. CDR3 DNA sequence: TGTGCCAGCAGCCCGGGGGGGGTATGGAACGTCCTGACTTTC.

This chain joins TRBV11-3 and TRBJ2-1; the match to TRBD1 covers 8 bases. CDR3 length: 13 residues. V shed 4 bases, J shed 9 bases, and the junction held 5 bases outside the gene matches. CDR1 and CDR2 from the germline V gene are SGHNT and YENEEA. The CDR3: CASSSTRGLEQFF. DNA for the CDR3: TGTGCCAGCAGCTCCACCAGGGGGCTTGAGCAGTTCTTC.

The chain joins TRBV15 to TRBJ1-3, with a weak D call TRBD1 (5 bases). The CDR3 consists of 15 residues. CDR1 and CDR2 (germline): LNHNV, YYDKDF (reference sequence). V lost 9 bases to trimming and J lost 3 bases, with 18 bases between them. The CDR3 bases are TGTGCCACTCGGGCGGGCAGGGAGGGTGGAAACACCATATATTTT. This translates into CATRAGREGGNTIYF.

Remarks on this clone: Germline is not matched at one junction end, which may reflect a read error. The rearrangement joins TRBV5-1 to TRBJ2-2; 9 bases are a match to TRBD2. This CDR3 spans 17 amino acids. Germline loops: CDR1 SGHRS, CDR2 YFSETQ. CDR3 DNA sequence: TGCGCCAGCAGATTGGATACAGCGGGAGGCTACACCGGGGAGCTGTTTTTT. Encoded protein: CASRLDTAGGYTGELFF.

The rearrangement links TRBV12-5 to TRBJ1-2; 10 bases are shared with TRBD1. Germline CDR1 reads LGHNT; CDR2 reads FRNRAP. The CDR3 is 14 residues long. V dropped 6 bases and J dropped 5; count of bases not matched to a gene: 6. CDR3 protein: CASGPGQGFYGYTF. The CDR3 DNA follows: TGTGCTAGTGGACCGGGACAGGGGTTTTATGGCTACACCTTC.